These T cell receptor beta chains were read from a single sample in a study of T cells in Graves' hyperthyroidism and ophthalmopathy. TCRdb called the multiplex PCR reads again in MiXCR, with one record for every CDR3 protein. This sample carries 370,000 or so distinct CDR3 sequences, less than 20% of them seen once, and the ten largest clones take 25% to 35%. The source material was blood. The source of these receptors is a young woman with Graves' hyperthyroidism that later progressed to Graves' ophthalmopathy. The CDR3 runs from the conserved cysteine through the conserved F or W. The D gene is left open where the match is weak. Size tells how often a clone was seen (once, few, many) or the class of an expanded clone, and some rows leave it out.

-,TRBV20-1,TRBJ2-5,few,CSARIDPARETQYF,TGCAGTGCTAGAATTGACCCCGCAAGGGAGACCCAGTACTTC
-,TRBV7-9,TRBJ2-2,many,CASSLGDTQIGELFF,TGTGCCAGCAGCTTAGGGGACACCCAGATCGGGGAGCTGTTTTTT
TRBD2,TRBV6-1,TRBJ2-1,many,CASGETGTGTSGYNEQFF,TGTGCCAGCGGGGAAACAGGGACCGGGACTAGCGGTTACAATGAGCAGTTCTTC
TRBD1,TRBV2,TRBJ1-6,many,CASSSDRGVSPLHF,TGTGCCAGCAGTAGTGACAGGGGAGTGTCACCCCTCCACTTT
TRBD2,TRBV11-3,TRBJ2-1,-,CASSLRVREGPGEQFF,TGTGCCAGCAGCTTAAGAGTGCGGGAGGGCCCGGGTGAGCAGTTCTTC
-,TRBV20-1,TRBJ2-2,many,CSAETTASWDTGELFF,TGCAGTGCGGAGACGACCGCCTCATGGGACACCGGGGAGCTGTTTTTT
-,TRBV6-2/TRBV6-3,TRBJ2-1,many,CASRGEYGEQFF,TGTGCCAGCAGAGGAGAGTATGGTGAGCAGTTCTTC
-,TRBV6-1,TRBJ1-5,many,CASSSDPSNNQPQHF,TGTGCCAGCAGTTCTGACCCTAGTAACAATCAGCCCCAGCATTTT
-,TRBV19,TRBJ1-6,few,CASSRGQSYNSPLHF,TGTGCCAGTAGTCGTGGGCAATCCTATAATTCACCCCTCCACTTT
-,TRBV11-2,TRBJ1-1,many,CASSLERGGEAEAFF,TGTGCCAGCAGCTTAGAACGGGGAGGGGAGGCTGAAGCTTTCTTT
-,TRBV11-1,TRBJ2-1,many,CASSSAPHDNEQFF,TGTGCCAGCAGCTCGGCCCCCCACGACAATGAGCAGTTCTTC
TRBD2,TRBV20-1,TRBJ2-1,many,CSGGEGAGEEKQFF,TGCAGTGGCGGAGAAGGAGCGGGAGAGGAGAAGCAGTTCTTC
-,TRBV4-2,TRBJ2-2,-,CASSGRGSGTGELFF,TGTGCCAGCTCAGGGCGAGGTAGTGGCACCGGGGAGCTGTTTTTT
-,TRBV6-2/TRBV6-3,TRBJ2-7,many,CASSYWQGGAYEQYF,TGTGCCAGCAGTTACTGGCAGGGAGGCGCCTACGAGCAGTACTTC
-,TRBV6-4,TRBJ2-1,few,CASSDSTVNEQFF,TGTGCCAGCAGTGACTCCACAGTGAATGAGCAGTTCTTC
-,TRBV20-1,TRBJ2-7,many,CSANPGNSYEQYF,TGCAGTGCCAACCCGGGTAACTCCTACGAGCAGTACTTC
TRBD1,TRBV27,TRBJ2-7,many,CASSFHRGGGSSYEQYF,TGTGCCAGCAGTTTTCACAGGGGTGGCGGTAGCTCCTACGAGCAGTACTTC
-,TRBV2,TRBJ1-1,many,CASSDFWIAFF,TGTGCCAGCAGTGATTTCTGGATCGCTTTCTTT
TRBD2,TRBV6-1,TRBJ2-2,few,CASQRSSGLTIRELFF,TGTGCCAGTCAACGGTCTAGCGGACTAACGATCAGGGAGCTGTTTTTT
-,TRBV11-2,TRBJ2-7,many,CASSLDRSYEQYF,TGTGCCAGCAGCTTAGACCGCAGCTACGAGCAGTACTTC
-,TRBV27,TRBJ1-6,many,CASSGQRSPLHF,TGTGCCAGCAGTGGACAGCGGTCACCCCTCCACTTT
-,TRBV27,TRBJ2-7,many,CASSSSGSPPYEQYF,TGTGCCAGCAGTTCCTCCGGGAGCCCCCCCTACGAGCAGTACTTC
-,TRBV20-1,TRBJ2-6,few,CSATDSPGVRGANVLTF,TGCAGTGCTACGGACAGCCCCGGGGTTCGTGGGGCCAACGTCCTGACTTTC
TRBD2,TRBV6-1,TRBJ2-7,-,CASSESAGGIYEQYF,TGTGCCAGCAGTGAATCGGCGGGAGGGATCTACGAGCAGTACTTC
TRBD2,TRBV2,TRBJ2-2,many,CASRGTSGRTPGELFF,TGTGCCAGCAGGGGGACTAGCGGGAGAACCCCCGGGGAGCTGTTTTTT
TRBD1,TRBV28,TRBJ2-5,many,CASSEGQGGRETQYF,TGTGCCAGCAGTGAGGGACAGGGTGGGCGAGAGACCCAGTACTTC
-,TRBV6-6,TRBJ2-6,few,CASSYGPLYEANVLTF,TGTGCCAGCAGTTACGGGCCCTTGTACGAGGCCAACGTCCTGACTTTC
-,TRBV11-2,TRBJ2-1,-,CASSGGSWAERFF,TGTGCCAGCAGCGGGGGTTCTTGGGCAGAGCGCTTCTTC
TRBD2,TRBV5-1,TRBJ2-5,-,CASGYSGMGETQYF,TGCGCCAGCGGATATAGCGGGATGGGGGAGACCCAGTACTTC
-,TRBV6-1,TRBJ2-6,few,CASRSGVGASVLTF,TGTGCCAGCAGGTCAGGGGTTGGGGCCAGCGTCCTGACTTTC
-,TRBV20-1,TRBJ1-5,-,CSAPRGSGNQPQHF,TGCAGTGCTCCAAGGGGGTCGGGCAATCAGCCCCAGCATTTT
-,TRBV7-2,TRBJ1-6,many,CASSPHDFVSPGGNSPLHF,TGTGCCAGCAGCCCCCATGATTTCGTTAGTCCTGGGGGTAATTCACCCCTCCACTTT
-,TRBV13,TRBJ2-7,many,CASSAPGPPEQYF,TGTGCCAGCAGCGCACCGGGCCCACCGGAGCAGTACTTC
TRBD2,TRBV13,TRBJ2-3,many,CASSLGGLAGGDTQYF,TGTGCCAGCAGCTTAGGCGGACTAGCGGGAGGTGATACGCAGTATTTT
TRBD2,TRBV5-1,TRBJ2-1,-,CASSLGRTSSGGLYEQFF,TGCGCCAGCAGCTTAGGCCGCACCTCTAGCGGGGGACTCTACGAGCAGTTCTTC
TRBD2,TRBV7-8,TRBJ2-1,many,CASILSGSSYNEQFF,TGTGCCAGCATTCTTAGCGGGAGCTCCTACAATGAGCAGTTCTTC
-,TRBV14,TRBJ1-2,few,CASSQASDGYGYTF,TGTGCCAGCAGCCAAGCGTCAGACGGCTATGGCTACACCTTC
-,TRBV7-9,TRBJ2-2,-,CASSLGTADNGELFF,TGTGCCAGCAGCTTAGGGACAGCGGACAACGGGGAGCTGTTTTTT
-,TRBV5-1,TRBJ2-3,many,CASRFSASTDTQYF,TGCGCCAGCAGATTTAGCGCTAGCACAGATACGCAGTATTTT
-,TRBV6-7,TRBJ2-5,few,CASSYSWRGREAQYF,TGTGCCAGCAGTTACTCGTGGCGGGGACGAGAGGCCCAGTACTTC
-,TRBV5-1,TRBJ1-4,-,CASSLGGQTNEKLFF,TGCGCCAGCAGCTTGGGTGGGCAGACCAATGAAAAACTGTTTTTT